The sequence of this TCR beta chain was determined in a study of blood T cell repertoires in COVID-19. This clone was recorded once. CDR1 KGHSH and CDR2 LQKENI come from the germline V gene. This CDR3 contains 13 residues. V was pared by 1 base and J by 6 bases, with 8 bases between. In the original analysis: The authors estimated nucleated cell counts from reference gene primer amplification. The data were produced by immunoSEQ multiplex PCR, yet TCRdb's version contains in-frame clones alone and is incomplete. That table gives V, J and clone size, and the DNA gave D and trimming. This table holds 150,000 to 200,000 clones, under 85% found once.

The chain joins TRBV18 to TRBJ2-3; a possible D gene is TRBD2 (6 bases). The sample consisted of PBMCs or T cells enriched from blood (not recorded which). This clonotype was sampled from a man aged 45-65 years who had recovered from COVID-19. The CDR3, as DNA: TGTGCCAGCTCACCACAGGGGAGGGATACGCAGTATTTT. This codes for CASSPQGRDTQYF.